Below are 6 T cell receptor beta chains sequenced from a single sample in a study of cytomegalovirus exposure and HLA in healthy donors (TCRdb year 2017). Library preparation was by the immunoSEQ multiplex PCR assay. Entries here come from immuneACCESS through TCRdb and include only in-frame sequences with V and J called. Some clones fail to appear in such tables; in the studies checked, an unresolved V gene covers under half of the shortfall, and the cause of the remainder is unknown. Recorded for this sample are under 250,000 clones; around nine tenths of them occurred a single time. The ten biggest clones cover around 3% of the sample. Specimen: PBMCs. All receptors come from a man between 18 and 35 years old in good health and CMV-seronegative.

This clone appeared a single time. The CDR3 DNA sequence: TGTGCCAGCACTTCCCGGGACATGGTCCCTGGGGCCAACGTCCTGACTTTC. Translated, it gives CASTSRDMVPGANVLTF. The J gene is TRBJ2-6, the V gene TRBV13; TRBD1 is a possible D gene (6 bases). Trimming took off 7 bases at V and 2 bases at J, with 18 bases between the two ends. Germline CDR1 PRHDT, CDR2 FYEKMQ (reference sequence). This CDR3 region has 17 residues. Looking up the rest from reference TRBV13 and TRBJ2-6 gives the full variable domain: AAGVIQSPRHLIKEKRETATLKCYPIPRHDTVYWYQQGPGQDPQFLISFYEKMQSDKGSIPDRFSAQQFSDYHSELNMSSLELGDSALYFCASTSRDMVPGANVLTFGAGSRLTVL.

The chain has TRBV6-5 and TRBJ1-2; 7 bases are a match to TRBD1. The CDR3 is 13 residues long. In germline, CDR1 is MNHEY, CDR2 SVGAGI. The ends lost 6 bases at V and 8 bases at J; junction bases unmatched: 9. CDR3 DNA: TGTGCCAGCAGCCTGGTCCCGGGACAGGGCTACACCTTC. As protein: CASSLVPGQGYTF.

The chain links TRBV25-1 to TRBJ2-2, with 10 nucleotides matching TRBD2. After removal of 6 bases from V and 6 bases from J, the junction contained 1 base not matched to a gene. Germline CDR1 reads MGHDK; CDR2 reads SYGVNS. The CDR3 extends over 13 amino acids. The CDR3 nucleotides are TGTGCCAGCAGCCTAGCGGGAGCCGGGGAGCTGTTTTTT. It is translated as CASSLAGAGELFF.

The chain carries TRBV5-1 and TRBJ2-2; tentatively, D is TRBD2 (5 bases). The CDR3 loop spans 16 amino acids. Trimming cost V 0 bases and J 4 bases, with 13 bases left between them. CDR1 is SGHRS and CDR2 is YFSETQ in the germline V gene. The DNA for the CDR3 is TGCGCCAGCAGCTTGGTGGCTGACGGAGGCACCGGGGAGCTGTTTTTT. Its translation: CASSLVADGGTGELFF.

J is TRBJ1-1 and V is TRBV9, with D possibly being TRBD1 (6 bases). V lost 3 bases and J 3 bases, leaving 12 bases between the germline ends. The CDR3 runs 14 residues. The V gene's germline CDR1 is SGDLS and CDR2 YYNGEE. CDR3 sequence reads: CASSDRDLYTEAFF. CDR3 bases: TGTGCCAGCAGCGACAGGGACCTTTACACTGAAGCTTTCTTT.

The chain is built from TRBV4-1 and TRBJ2-1; D is undetermined. The CDR3 runs 17 residues. CDR1 and CDR2 from the germline V gene are MGHRA and YSYEKL. Deletions cut 2 bases from V and 4 bases from J, with 18 bases between. CDR3 nucleotide sequence: TGCGCCAGCAGCCAATTTCGAGCCTCCCTCCCTTACAATGAGCAGTTCTTC. This encodes CASSQFRASLPYNEQFF.